This TCR beta chain derives from a study of cytomegalovirus exposure and HLA in healthy donors. This CDR3 has 15 amino acids. Per the germline V gene, CDR1 is MNHNS and CDR2 is SASEGT. V shed 2 bases, J shed 8 bases, and the junction held 6 bases outside the gene matches. The PCR had 60 Vbeta and 13 Jbeta primers. Produced via immunoSEQ multiplex PCR; TCRdb's table is partial and in-frame only. The table records about 190,000 clones, roughly 81% of them present only once. The chain couples TRBV6-1 to TRBJ1-2, with 12 bases that match TRBD1. The receptor was derived from a woman aged 25 to 39 in good health and CMV-seropositive. What was sequenced was PBMCs. CDR3 protein: CASSERGQGAQGYTF. In DNA, the CDR3 is TGTGCCAGCAGTGAACGGGGACAGGGGGCGCAGGGCTACACCTTC.